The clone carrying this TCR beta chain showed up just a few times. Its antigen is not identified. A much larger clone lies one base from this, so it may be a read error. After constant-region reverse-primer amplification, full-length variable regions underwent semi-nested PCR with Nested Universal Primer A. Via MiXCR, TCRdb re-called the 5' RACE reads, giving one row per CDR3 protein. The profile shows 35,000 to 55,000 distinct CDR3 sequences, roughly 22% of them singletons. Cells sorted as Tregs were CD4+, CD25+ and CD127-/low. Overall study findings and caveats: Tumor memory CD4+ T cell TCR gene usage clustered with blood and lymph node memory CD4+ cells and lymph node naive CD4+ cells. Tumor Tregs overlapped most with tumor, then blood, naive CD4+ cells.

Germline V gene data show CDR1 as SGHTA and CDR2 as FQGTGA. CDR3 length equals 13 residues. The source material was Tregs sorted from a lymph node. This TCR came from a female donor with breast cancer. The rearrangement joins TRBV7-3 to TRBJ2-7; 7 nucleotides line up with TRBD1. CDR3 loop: CAGSPGTAYEQYF. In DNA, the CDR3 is TGTGCCGGCAGCCCTGGGACAGCCTACGAGCAGTACTTC.